This is a list of T cell receptor beta chains from one sample in a study of T cell repertoires in cytomegalovirus infection. TCRdb independently ran MiXCR on the reads; one entry per CDR3 protein. The data contain approximately 350,000 distinct CDR3 sequences, about 35% of them seen just once; the ten biggest clones take up approximately 13%. The antigens these receptors bind are not known. This sample comprised cultured PBMCs, obtained from culture after CMV antigen stimulation. Receptors were obtained from a human donor in good health (CMV status not recorded). Some clones in this sample may be carry-over from other donors' samples. Both conserved end residues are part of each CDR3. A D gene is named only where the DNA matches it firmly. Only part of the rows carry a size: once, few, many, or a class if the clone is expanded.

TRBV7-4	NA	NA	TRBJ1-2	TGTGCCAGCAACTTCCCCAGGGATATGCACACCTTC	CASNFPRDMHTF
TRBV15	NA	few	TRBJ2-2	TGTGCCACCAGCCCAACTGGGGCAGGGTCCAACACCGGGGAGCTGTTTTTT	CATSPTGAGSNTGELFF
TRBV7-2	NA	NA	TRBJ2-1	TGTGCCAGCAGCGGGCCGCCTGGAGGCTCCTACAATGAGCAGTTCTTC	CASSGPPGGSYNEQFF
TRBV11-1	TRBD1	few	TRBJ2-6	TGTGCCAGCAGCTCGAAGGGACAGGGCGCCAACGTCCTGACTTTC	CASSSKGQGANVLTF
TRBV7-9	NA	few	TRBJ2-1	TGTGCCAGCAGCACCCTCCCAGGGACCTACAATGAGCAGTTCTTC	CASSTLPGTYNEQFF
TRBV7-2	NA	few	TRBJ2-3	TGTGCCAGCAGCTCAATAAGGACGGCGCCAGATACGCAGTATTTT	CASSSIRTAPDTQYF
TRBV20-1	TRBD2	NA	TRBJ2-1	TGCAGTGCCCCCGGGACAAGACTAGCGGGAGGGGACTACAATGAGCAGTTCTTC	CSAPGTRLAGGDYNEQFF
TRBV7-2	TRBD2	medium-sized	TRBJ2-5	TGTGCCAGCAGCTCCCCGGGCCCAGCGGGGAAGACCCAGTACTTC	CASSSPGPAGKTQYF
TRBV20-1	TRBD1	few	TRBJ1-4	TGCAGTGCCGTTCCAGGGGGCTGGGAAGAAAAACTGTTTTTT	CSAVPGGWEEKLFF
TRBV28	NA	few	TRBJ1-1	TGTGCCAGCACCCATCCCCTAAGAGCCTACACTGAAGCTTTCTTT	CASTHPLRAYTEAFF
TRBV30	NA	NA	TRBJ1-1	TGTGCCGTACTCCCCGGGACAAGTGAAGCTTTCTTT	CAVLPGTSEAFF
TRBV5-1	TRBD2	few	TRBJ2-1	TGCGCCAGCAGCTTGGTTCCTAGCGGCAACTCCTACAATGAGCAGTTCTTC	CASSLVPSGNSYNEQFF
TRBV5-4	TRBD1	NA	TRBJ2-5	TGTGCCAGCAGCCACCCGGGGACAGACCAAGAGACCCAGTACTTC	CASSHPGTDQETQYF
TRBV7-2	TRBD2	NA	TRBJ2-7	TGTGCCAGCAGCCTAACTAGCGGGGTCTACGAGCAGTACTTC	CASSLTSGVYEQYF
TRBV7-2	TRBD1	many	TRBJ1-2	TGTGCCAGCAGCCTAGGCACAGGGGGCTATGGCTACACCTTC	CASSLGTGGYGYTF
TRBV29-1	NA	few	TRBJ2-3	TGCAGCGTTGAAAAACAGGTCCAAGATACGCAGTATTTT	CSVEKQVQDTQYF
TRBV12-3/TRBV12-4	NA	NA	TRBJ1-1	TGTGCCAGCAGTAAGCGGACAGCACTGAACACTGAAGCTTTCTTT	CASSKRTALNTEAFF
TRBV7-8	TRBD1	NA	TRBJ2-3	TGTGCCAGCAGCTTCTTAGGACAGGGTGGAGATACGCAGTATTTT	CASSFLGQGGDTQYF
TRBV4-1	TRBD1	NA	TRBJ1-6	TGCGCCAGCAGCCGCGACAGGGCTGTCAGATCACCCCTCCACTTT	CASSRDRAVRSPLHF
TRBV4-1	TRBD2	NA	TRBJ2-1	TGCGCCAGCAGCCAAGAGAGGAGGGCTAGCGGGAGCTCCTACAATGAGCAGTTCTTC	CASSQERRASGSSYNEQFF
TRBV7-2	NA	few	TRBJ1-5	TGTGCCAGCAGTCCTATGGGGCAGCCCAAGCCCCAGCATTTT	CASSPMGQPKPQHF
TRBV7-6	NA	many	TRBJ2-2	TGTGCCAGCAGCTTACTACAGAACACCGGGGAGCTGTTTTTT	CASSLLQNTGELFF
TRBV3-1	NA	NA	TRBJ2-7	TGTGCCAGCAGCCATCCCTGGACTGGCTCCTACGAGCAGTACTTC	CASSHPWTGSYEQYF
TRBV12-3/TRBV12-4	TRBD2	few	TRBJ2-5	TGTGCCAGCAGTTTACGGGGACTAGCCCAAGAGACCCAGTACTTC	CASSLRGLAQETQYF
TRBV20-1	NA	few	TRBJ1-2	TGCAGTGCCCCCCGCAGGGACACTGGCTACACCTTC	CSAPRRDTGYTF
TRBV4-1	NA	few	TRBJ2-3	TGCGCCAGCAGCCAAGCGAGGGGGATGGCGGGAGAGGATACGCAGTATTTT	CASSQARGMAGEDTQYF
TRBV18	NA	NA	TRBJ1-5	TGTGCCAGCTCCCTACAGGCAGAAAGCAATCAGCCCCAGCATTTT	CASSLQAESNQPQHF
TRBV27	NA	NA	TRBJ1-4	TGTGCCAGCAGCAGGACAGACGAAAAACTGTTTTTT	CASSRTDEKLFF
TRBV7-2	TRBD2	few	TRBJ2-7	TGTGCCAGCAGCTTAACTAGCGGGAGGTTTAACGAGCAGTACTTC	CASSLTSGRFNEQYF
TRBV6-4	NA	NA	TRBJ1-1	TGTGCCAGCAGCCACGGATCGAACACTGAAGCTTTCTTT	CASSHGSNTEAFF
TRBV6-5	NA	NA	TRBJ2-7	TGTGCCAGCAGTTTAAAGTGGGGGGACAGCCGATCCTACGAGCAGTACTTC	CASSLKWGDSRSYEQYF
TRBV6-5	NA	NA	TRBJ2-5	TGTGCCAGCAGGATCGGAAGAGAGACCCAGTACTTC	CASRIGRETQYF
TRBV11-2	TRBD1	few	TRBJ2-3	TGTGCCAGCTCCGGACAGGGAGTGAGCACAGATACGCAGTATTTT	CASSGQGVSTDTQYF
TRBV6-2/TRBV6-3	TRBD2	few	TRBJ2-7	TGTGCCAGCCGTGGACTAGCGAGAACCTACGAGCAGTACTTC	CASRGLARTYEQYF
TRBV23-1	TRBD2	NA	TRBJ2-1	TGCGCCAGCAGAAACCGAGGACTAGCGGTCTACAATGAGCAGTTCTTC	CASRNRGLAVYNEQFF
TRBV15	TRBD1	once	TRBJ2-6	TGTGCCACCGGGGACAGGACCTCTGGGGCCAACGTCCTGACTTTC	CATGDRTSGANVLTF
TRBV12-3/TRBV12-4	NA	once	TRBJ1-5	TGTGCCAGCAGTTTAGAACGGCATCGTCAGCCCCAGCATTTT	CASSLERHRQPQHF
TRBV7-2	NA	few	TRBJ2-5	TGTGCCAGCAGCTTGACCGGGACGGCAGGAGAGACCCAGTACTTC	CASSLTGTAGETQYF
TRBV12-3/TRBV12-4	TRBD2	many	TRBJ2-7	TGTGCCAGCCGGGGGGTAGCGGGGAGATCCTACGAGCAGTACTTC	CASRGVAGRSYEQYF
TRBV5-4	NA	few	TRBJ2-5	TGTGCCAGCAGCTCATCACAAACCCAAGAGACCCAGTACTTC	CASSSSQTQETQYF
TRBV6-1	NA	NA	TRBJ2-7	TGTGCCAGCAGTGGGACAGTTCCCCGGACCTACGAGCAGTACTTC	CASSGTVPRTYEQYF
TRBV30	NA	NA	TRBJ1-2	TGTGCCTGGAGTGCTGCAGGGAATGGCTACACCTTC	CAWSAAGNGYTF
TRBV20-1	NA	NA	TRBJ2-5	TGCAGTGCTAGAGGGGTGGAGGGGGCCATCCAAGAGACCCAGTACTTC	CSARGVEGAIQETQYF
TRBV27	NA	few	TRBJ2-5	TGTGCCAGCAGTTCGTCCGGGACCGGGAGAGAGACCCAGTACTTC	CASSSSGTGRETQYF
TRBV6-5	TRBD1	NA	TRBJ2-3	TGTGCCAGCAGTTACTCGCGGGACAGGGCACACACGCAGTATTTT	CASSYSRDRAHTQYF
TRBV7-9	NA	many	TRBJ1-1	TGTGCCAGCAGCTTATTATCGAACACTGAAGCTTTCTTT	CASSLLSNTEAFF
TRBV10-3	TRBD2	once	TRBJ2-2	TGTGCCATCAGTGAGGGGCTAGCGGCCAACACCGGGGAGCTGTTTTTT	CAISEGLAANTGELFF
TRBV6-8	TRBD2	NA	TRBJ2-5	TGTGCCAGCAGTTACTCGGGAGGGAGAGAAGAGACCCAGTACTTC	CASSYSGGREETQYF
TRBV7-8	NA	many	TRBJ1-1	TGTGCCAGCAGCGTCACAGGGATGAACACTGAAGCTTTCTTT	CASSVTGMNTEAFF
TRBV2	NA	NA	TRBJ1-5	TGTGCCAGCAAACTCGAGGGTGATCAGCCCCAGCATTTT	CASKLEGDQPQHF
TRBV6-6	TRBD2	NA	TRBJ2-1	TGTGCCAGCAGTTACTCTTCACCCAGCGGGAGTGGAGGTGAGCAGTTCTTC	CASSYSSPSGSGGEQFF
TRBV20-1	TRBD2	few	TRBJ2-5	TGCAGTGCGCCGCCCCACGGGGGGCAAGAGACCCAGTACTTC	CSAPPHGGQETQYF
TRBV12-3/TRBV12-4	TRBD1	NA	TRBJ2-7	TGTGCCAGCAGCCCACAGGGGACCCTGCAGTACTTC	CASSPQGTLQYF
TRBV7-2	TRBD2	many	TRBJ2-1	TGTGCCAGCAGCTTAGTGGGGCTAGCGGGAGTACGCAGCTCCTACAATGAGCAGTTCTTC	CASSLVGLAGVRSSYNEQFF
TRBV27	NA	NA	TRBJ1-4	TGTGCCAGCAGTTTAACGGTTAGGGCACCCTTGTCCGAAAAACTGTTTTTT	CASSLTVRAPLSEKLFF